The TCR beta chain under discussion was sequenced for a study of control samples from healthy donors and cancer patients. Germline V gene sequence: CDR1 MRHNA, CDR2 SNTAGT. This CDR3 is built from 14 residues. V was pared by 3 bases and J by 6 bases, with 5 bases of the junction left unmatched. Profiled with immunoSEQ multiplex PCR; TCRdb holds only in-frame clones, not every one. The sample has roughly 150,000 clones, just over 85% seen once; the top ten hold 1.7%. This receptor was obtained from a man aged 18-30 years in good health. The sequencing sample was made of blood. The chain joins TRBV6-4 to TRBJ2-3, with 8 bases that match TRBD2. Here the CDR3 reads CASSERGGFDTQYF. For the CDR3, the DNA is TGTGCCAGCAGTGAACGCGGGGGGTTCGATACGCAGTATTTT.